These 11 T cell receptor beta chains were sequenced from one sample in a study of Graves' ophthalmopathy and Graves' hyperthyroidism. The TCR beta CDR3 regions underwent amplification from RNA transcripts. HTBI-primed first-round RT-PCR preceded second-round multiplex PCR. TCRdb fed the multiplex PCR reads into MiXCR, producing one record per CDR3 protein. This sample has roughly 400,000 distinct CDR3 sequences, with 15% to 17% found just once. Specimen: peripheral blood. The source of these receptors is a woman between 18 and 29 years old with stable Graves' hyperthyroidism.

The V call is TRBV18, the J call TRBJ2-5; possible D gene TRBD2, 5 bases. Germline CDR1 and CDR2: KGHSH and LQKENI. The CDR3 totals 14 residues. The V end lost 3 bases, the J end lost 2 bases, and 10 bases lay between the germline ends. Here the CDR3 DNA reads TGTGCCAGCTCACCCGCCGGGAATCAAGAGACCCAGTACTTC. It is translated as CASSPAGNQETQYF. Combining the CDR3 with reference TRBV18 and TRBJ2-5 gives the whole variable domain NAGVMQNPRHLVRRRGQEARLRCSPMKGHSHVYWYRQLPEEGLKFMVYLQKENIIDESGMPKERFSAEFPKEGPSILRIQQVVRGDSAAYFCASSPAGNQETQYFGPGTRLLVL.

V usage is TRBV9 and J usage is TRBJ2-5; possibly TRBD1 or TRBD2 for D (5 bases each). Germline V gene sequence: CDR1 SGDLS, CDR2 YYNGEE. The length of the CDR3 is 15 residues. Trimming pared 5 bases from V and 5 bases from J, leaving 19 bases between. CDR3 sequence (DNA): TGTGCCAGCAGTGCCGGCCAGGGCCAGCGGGAGACCCAGTACTTC. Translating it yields CASSAGQGQRETQYF.

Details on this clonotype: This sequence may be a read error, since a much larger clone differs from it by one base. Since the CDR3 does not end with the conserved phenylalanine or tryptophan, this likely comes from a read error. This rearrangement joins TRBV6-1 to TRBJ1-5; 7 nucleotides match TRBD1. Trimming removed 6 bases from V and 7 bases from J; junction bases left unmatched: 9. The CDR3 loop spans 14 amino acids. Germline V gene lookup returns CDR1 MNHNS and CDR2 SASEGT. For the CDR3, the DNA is TGTGCCAGCAGACTCAGACAGGGTCGGCAGCCCCAGCATTTG. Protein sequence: CASRLRQGRQPQHL.

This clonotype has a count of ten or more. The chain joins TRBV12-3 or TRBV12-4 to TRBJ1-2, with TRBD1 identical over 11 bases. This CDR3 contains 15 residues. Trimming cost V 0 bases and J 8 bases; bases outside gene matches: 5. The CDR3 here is CASSLAWTGGLGYTF. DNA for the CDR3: TGTGCCAGCAGTTTAGCTTGGACAGGGGGCTTGGGCTACACCTTC.

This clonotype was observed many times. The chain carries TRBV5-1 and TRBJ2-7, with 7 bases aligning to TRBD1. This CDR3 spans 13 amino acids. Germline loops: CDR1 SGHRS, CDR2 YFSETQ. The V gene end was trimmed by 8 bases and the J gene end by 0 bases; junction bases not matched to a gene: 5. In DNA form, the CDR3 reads TGCGCCAGTTCGGGACAGATCTCCTACGAGCAGTACTTC. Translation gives CASSGQISYEQYF.

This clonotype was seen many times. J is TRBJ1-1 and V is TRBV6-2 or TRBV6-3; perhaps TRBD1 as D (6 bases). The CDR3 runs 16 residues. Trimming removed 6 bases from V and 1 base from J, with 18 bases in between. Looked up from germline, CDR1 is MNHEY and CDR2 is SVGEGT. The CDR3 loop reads CASSPHVQGPNTEAFF. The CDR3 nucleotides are TGTGCCAGCAGCCCTCACGTGCAGGGGCCGAACACTGAAGCTTTCTTT.

The DNA for the CDR3 is TGCGCCAGCAGCCCGCTACCGGGGAACTATGGCTACACCTTC. It yields the protein CASSPLPGNYGYTF. The chain uses TRBV5-1 and TRBJ1-2; D ambiguous. The CDR3 extends over 14 amino acids. The germline V gene encodes CDR1 SGHRS and CDR2 YFSETQ. V was cut by 4 bases and J by 2 bases, with 12 bases left in between.

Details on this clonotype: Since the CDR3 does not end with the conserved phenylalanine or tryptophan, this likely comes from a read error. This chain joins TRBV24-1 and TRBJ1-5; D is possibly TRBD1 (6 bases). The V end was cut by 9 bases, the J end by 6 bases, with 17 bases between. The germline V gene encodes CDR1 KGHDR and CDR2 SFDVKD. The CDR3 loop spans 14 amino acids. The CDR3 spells CATPRADSSQPQHY. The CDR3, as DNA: TGTGCCACCCCCCGCGCGGACAGCTCTCAGCCCCAGCATTAT.

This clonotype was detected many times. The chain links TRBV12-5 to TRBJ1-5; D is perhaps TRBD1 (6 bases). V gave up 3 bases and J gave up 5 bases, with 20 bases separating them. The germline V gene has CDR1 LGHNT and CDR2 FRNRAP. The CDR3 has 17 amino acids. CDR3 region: CASGLIPGTRVDQPQHF. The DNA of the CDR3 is TGTGCTAGTGGTTTAATACCCGGGACACGGGTTGATCAGCCCCAGCATTTT. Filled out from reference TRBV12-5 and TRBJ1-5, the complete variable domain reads DARVTQTPRHKVTEMGQEVTMRCQPILGHNTVFWYRQTMMQGLELLAYFRNRAPLDDSGMPKDRFSAEMPDATLATLKIQPSEPRDSAVYFCASGLIPGTRVDQPQHFGDGTRLSIL.

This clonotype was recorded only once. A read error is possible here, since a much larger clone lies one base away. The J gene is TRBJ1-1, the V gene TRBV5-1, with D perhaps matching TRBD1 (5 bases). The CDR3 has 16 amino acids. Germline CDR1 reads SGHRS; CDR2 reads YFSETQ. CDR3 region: CASSPLPVGGNTEACF. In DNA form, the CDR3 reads TGCGCCAGCAGCCCCCTGCCCGTGGGGGGGAACACTGAAGCTTGCTTT.

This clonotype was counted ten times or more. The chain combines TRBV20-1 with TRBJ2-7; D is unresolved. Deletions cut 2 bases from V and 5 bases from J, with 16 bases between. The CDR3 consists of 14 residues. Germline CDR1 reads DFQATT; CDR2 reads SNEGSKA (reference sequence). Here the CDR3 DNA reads TGCAGTGCTAGACCGGACCGTGGGTCTCACGAGCAGTACTTC. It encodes CSARPDRGSHEQYF.